The 2 T cell receptor beta chains below come from one sample, sequenced in a study of blood T cell repertoires in COVID-19. The data were produced by immunoSEQ multiplex PCR, yet TCRdb's version contains in-frame clones alone and is incomplete. The table includes 300,000 to 400,000 clones, around 90% detected once. Sequenced material: peripheral blood. The receptors were sampled from a young woman who had recovered from COVID-19.

This chain uses TRBV2 with TRBJ2-5, with unresolved D. Germline CDR1 and CDR2: SNHLY and FYNNEI. This CDR3 has 13 amino acids. Trimming shortened V by 5 bases and J by 3 bases, and 10 bases separated the two germline ends. CDR3 sequence reads: CASSSSREETQYF. The CDR3 nucleotides read TGTGCCAGCAGTAGCAGTCGGGAAGAGACCCAGTACTTC.

The V gene is TRBV27, the J gene TRBJ2-5; D unclear. V lost 10 bases, J lost 4 bases, and 19 bases lay in between. Germline V lookup: CDR1 MNHEY, CDR2 SMNVEV (reference sequence). This CDR3 is built from 14 residues. CDR3: CATRRFSSRETQYF. In DNA form, the CDR3 reads TGTGCCACCAGAAGATTCTCGAGCCGAGAGACCCAGTACTTC.